The clone carrying this T cell receptor beta chain was detected a few times. Its antigen is currently unknown. Described treatment: roughly 10-day PBMC culture with coronavirus spike peptide pools or control peptides (ViraFEST assay). This sample was included in a study of vaccination and CD4 T cells after COVID-19. Study overall: Spike peptides, overlapping and drawn from SARS-CoV-2, HCoV-NL63, HCoV-OC43 and HCoV-229E, were used to stimulate cells. Regarding the study as a whole: Nearly all convalescent vaccine-specific clones, 304 of 307, recognized only SARS-CoV-2 spike. The median number of SARS-CoV-2-reactive clonotypes increased from 21 to 38, a change that did not reach significance.

Trimming took 7 bases from V and 0 from J, leaving 13 bases between them. In germline, CDR1 is DFQATT, CDR2 SNEGSKA (reference sequence). This CDR3 has 14 residues. The Oncomine TCR Beta short-read assay was what sequenced the DNA obtained from cultured CD4+ T cells. Researchers extracted genomic DNA from CD4+ T cells that had been cultured. TCRdb used MiXCR to reprocess the PCR reads, holding one entry per CDR3 protein. The table includes about 12,000 distinct CDR3 sequences, about three fifths detected once. The chain has TRBV20-1 and TRBJ1-3, with D possibly matching TRBD1 (5 bases). This sequence originates from a human donor who had recovered from COVID-19. The source material was CD4+ T cells from blood, cultured in vitro. In DNA, the CDR3 is TGCAGTGTCAGTCGGGGGTCCTCTGGAAACACCATATATTTT. Translation gives CSVSRGSSGNTIYF.